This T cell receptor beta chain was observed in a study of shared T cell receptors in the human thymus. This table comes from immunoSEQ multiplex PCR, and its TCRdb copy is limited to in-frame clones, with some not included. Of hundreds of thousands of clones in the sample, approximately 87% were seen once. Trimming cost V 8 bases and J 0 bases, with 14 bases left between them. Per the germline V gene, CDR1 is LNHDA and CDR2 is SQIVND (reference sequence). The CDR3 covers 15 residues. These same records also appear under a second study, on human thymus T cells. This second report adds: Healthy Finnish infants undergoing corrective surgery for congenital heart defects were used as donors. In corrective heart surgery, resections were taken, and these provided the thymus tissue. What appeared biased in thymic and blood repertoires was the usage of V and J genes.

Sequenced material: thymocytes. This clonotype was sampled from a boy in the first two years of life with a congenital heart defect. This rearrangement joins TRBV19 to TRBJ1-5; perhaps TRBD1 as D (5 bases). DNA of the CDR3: TGTGCCAGTGGAAACCGACAGAATAGCAATCAGCCCCAGCATTTT. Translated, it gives CASGNRQNSNQPQHF.